This T cell receptor (beta chain) was obtained from a study of T cell responses to AZD1222 COVID-19 vaccine. Trimming left V 6 bases short and J 5 bases short, with 20 bases between. Germline V gene data show CDR1 as MNHEY and CDR2 as SVGAGI. There are 15 residues in the CDR3. Assay used: immunoSEQ multiplex PCR; TCRdb lists only in-frame clones, some missing. This sample has over 150,000 clones; around 90% occur once, and the top ten carry about 1.6%. Worth noting for this clone: The same CDR3 is also encoded by other DNA sequences in this sample.

The clonotype comes from an adult in good health. The sequences come from peripheral blood, collected on day 0 of AZD1222 vaccination. The chain joins TRBV6-5 to TRBJ2-7, with D possibly TRBD2 on 6 matching bases. CDR3 sequence: CASSPRRAVSDEQYF. CDR3 DNA sequence: TGTGCCAGCAGCCCACGGAGGGCCGTGAGCGACGAGCAGTACTTC.